These T cell receptor beta chains were read from a single sample in a study of human thymus T cells. Sequencing was performed with immunoSEQ multiplex PCR; in TCRdb, only in-frame clones are kept and a portion is missing. This sample has some 57,000 clones; 94% occur once, and the top ten carry approximately 5.9%. Input material: blood. These receptors came from a boy younger than two with a congenital heart defect but otherwise immunologically healthy. Each CDR3 is given with its conserved first and last residue. A D gene is named only where the DNA matches it firmly. Size is omitted from some rows. Given values are once, few, many or a class for expanded clones.

V: TRBV19; D: NA; J: TRBJ2-5; size: NA; DNA: TGTGCCAGTAGTATAGCAGGCGTCCAAGAGACCCAGTACTTC; CDR3: CASSIAGVQETQYF
V: TRBV7-9; D: TRBD1; J: TRBJ1-1; size: NA; DNA: TGTGCCAGCAGCGCCGACAGGGGGCTGAACACTGAAGCTTTCTTT; CDR3: CASSADRGLNTEAFF
V: TRBV19; D: NA; J: TRBJ2-1; size: NA; DNA: TGTGCCAGTAGTATGGGCTTCTCCCCGGGCAATGAGCAGTTCTTC; CDR3: CASSMGFSPGNEQFF
V: TRBV6-5; D: NA; J: TRBJ1-4; size: NA; DNA: TGTGCCAGCAGACCCCTCGTTAATGAAAAACTGTTTTTT; CDR3: CASRPLVNEKLFF
V: TRBV4-3; D: TRBD2; J: TRBJ2-1; size: NA; DNA: TGCGCCAGCAGCCAAGGACTAGCGGGGGGGTACAATGAGCAGTTCTTC; CDR3: CASSQGLAGGYNEQFF
V: TRBV19; D: TRBD1; J: TRBJ1-1; size: NA; DNA: TGTGCCAGTAGTTACTACAGGGGAAAGAACACTGAAGCTTTCTTT; CDR3: CASSYYRGKNTEAFF
V: TRBV7-2; D: NA; J: TRBJ2-5; size: NA; DNA: TGTGCCAGCAGCTTAGTGAGGGTGAAAGAGACCCAGTACTTC; CDR3: CASSLVRVKETQYF
V: TRBV7-2; D: NA; J: TRBJ1-2; size: NA; DNA: TGTGCCAGCAGCTCACGGGCAGGGTTTACTAACTATGGCTACACCTTC; CDR3: CASSSRAGFTNYGYTF
V: TRBV7-2; D: TRBD1; J: TRBJ2-1; size: NA; DNA: TGTGCCAGCAGCGTAGCCGGGACAGGATCTTACAATGAGCAGTTCTTC; CDR3: CASSVAGTGSYNEQFF
V: TRBV11-2; D: TRBD1; J: TRBJ2-3; size: NA; DNA: TGTGCCAGCAGCTCCGGGACAGGGAGAATTCGGGCAGATACGCAGTATTTT; CDR3: CASSSGTGRIRADTQYF
V: TRBV19; D: TRBD1; J: TRBJ1-1; size: NA; DNA: TGTGCCAGTGGGACAGGGATCACTGAAGCTTTCTTT; CDR3: CASGTGITEAFF
V: TRBV21-1; D: NA; J: TRBJ1-1; size: NA; DNA: TGTGCCAGCAGCACGGACAAGACTGAAGCTTTCTTT; CDR3: CASSTDKTEAFF
V: TRBV9; D: NA; J: TRBJ2-3; size: NA; DNA: TGTGCCAGCAGCGTAGACCGGGGAGCGGTCACAGATACGCAGTATTTT; CDR3: CASSVDRGAVTDTQYF
V: TRBV5-5; D: NA; J: TRBJ1-1; size: NA; DNA: TGTGCCAGCAGCTTGGGGGAGAACACTGAAGCTTTCTTT; CDR3: CASSLGENTEAFF
V: TRBV21-1; D: NA; J: TRBJ2-7; size: NA; DNA: TGTGCCAGCTCCCTGTTAGTTGACAGAAGGGGACTAGCCGATTCCTACGAGCAGTACTTC; CDR3: CASSLLVDRRGLADSYEQYF
V: TRBV1; D: NA; J: TRBJ2-7; size: NA; DNA: TGCACCAGCAGCCAACCGAACTCTACCTACGAGCAGTACTTC; CDR3: CTSSQPNSTYEQYF
V: TRBV10-3; D: NA; J: TRBJ1-1; size: NA; DNA: TGTGCCATCAGTGAGTCGTTGGGCAGGGATCGCACTGAAGCTTTCTTT; CDR3: CAISESLGRDRTEAFF
V: TRBV5-5; D: NA; J: TRBJ1-4; size: NA; DNA: TGTGCCAGCAGCTTGGGGCAGGGTAGGGATGAAAAACTGTTTTTT; CDR3: CASSLGQGRDEKLFF
V: TRBV4-1; D: NA; J: TRBJ2-2; size: NA; DNA: TGCGCCAGCAGCCAAGAAGAGGCTCGATCAACCGGGGAGCTGTTTTTT; CDR3: CASSQEEARSTGELFF
V: TRBV21-1; D: NA; J: TRBJ2-3; size: few; DNA: TGTGCCAGCAGCCTGAGGGAATGCACAGATACGCAGTATTTT; CDR3: CASSLRECTDTQYF
V: TRBV10-3; D: TRBD1; J: TRBJ1-4; size: NA; DNA: TGTGCCACAACCAGGGGGCTGAATGAAAAACTGTTTTTT; CDR3: CATTRGLNEKLFF
V: TRBV7-8; D: NA; J: TRBJ2-3; size: once; DNA: TGTGCCAGCAGCTTACTGGGGTGGGGAACAGATACGCAGTATTTT; CDR3: CASSLLGWGTDTQYF
V: TRBV6-1; D: NA; J: TRBJ2-7; size: NA; DNA: TGTGCCACCGAGGGGGGCAAAGACGAGCAGTACTTC; CDR3: CATEGGKDEQYF
V: TRBV7-9; D: NA; J: TRBJ1-2; size: NA; DNA: TGTGCCAGCAGCTTAGTGGGGGCGGTGGCTAACTATGGCTACACCTTC; CDR3: CASSLVGAVANYGYTF
V: TRBV7-9; D: NA; J: TRBJ1-1; size: NA; DNA: TGTGCCAGCAGCTTAAGAGGTGAAGCTTTCTTT; CDR3: CASSLRGEAFF
V: TRBV6-5; D: TRBD1; J: TRBJ2-2; size: NA; DNA: TGTGCCAGCAGCTACCGACAGGGGGGGCCCGGGGAGCTGTTTTTT; CDR3: CASSYRQGGPGELFF
V: TRBV13; D: TRBD2; J: TRBJ2-7; size: NA; DNA: TGTGCCAGCAGCAAGGGTGGACTAGCGGTCTACGAGCAGTACTTC; CDR3: CASSKGGLAVYEQYF
V: TRBV4-1; D: NA; J: TRBJ2-3; size: NA; DNA: TGCGCCAGTTCGGGGAATCCATACACAGATACGCAGTATTTT; CDR3: CASSGNPYTDTQYF
V: TRBV7-2; D: NA; J: TRBJ2-3; size: NA; DNA: TGTGCCAGCAGCTTACGAGGGGGGACAGATACGCAGTATTTT; CDR3: CASSLRGGTDTQYF
V: TRBV28; D: NA; J: TRBJ2-3; size: once; DNA: TGTGCCAGCAGTTTTGGGCCTAGCGCGGGCACAGATACGCAGTATTTT; CDR3: CASSFGPSAGTDTQYF
V: TRBV7-8; D: TRBD1; J: TRBJ2-7; size: NA; DNA: TGTGCCAGCAGCATTGGACAGGGGATATACGAGCAGTACTTC; CDR3: CASSIGQGIYEQYF
V: TRBV5-6; D: NA; J: TRBJ1-3; size: NA; DNA: TGTGCCAGCAGCGTCGGGTTTATCTCTGGAAACACCATATATTTT; CDR3: CASSVGFISGNTIYF
V: TRBV28; D: TRBD1; J: TRBJ1-1; size: NA; DNA: TGTGCCAGCAGTTCCTCACAGGGGGCGCGTGAAGCTTTCTTT; CDR3: CASSSSQGAREAFF
V: TRBV5-1; D: NA; J: TRBJ2-3; size: NA; DNA: TGCGCCAGCAGCTTGGTCGTGGTTGCCATATCGGATACGCAGTATTTT; CDR3: CASSLVVVAISDTQYF
V: TRBV4-2; D: TRBD2; J: TRBJ2-7; size: NA; DNA: TGTGCCAGCAGCCAAGGTGCCCTTAGCGGGAGAGGCTACGAGCAGTACTTC; CDR3: CASSQGALSGRGYEQYF
V: TRBV4-3; D: NA; J: TRBJ2-7; size: NA; DNA: TGCGCCAGCAGCCAAGATTTGGCAGGGATCTCCTACGAGCAGTACTTC; CDR3: CASSQDLAGISYEQYF
V: TRBV7-8; D: TRBD1; J: TRBJ1-5; size: NA; DNA: TGTGCCAGCAGCTTGGCGCGAACCGGGACAGGGTCGCAGCCCCAGCATTTT; CDR3: CASSLARTGTGSQPQHF
V: TRBV5-1; D: NA; J: TRBJ2-3; size: NA; DNA: TGCGCCAGCAGCTTGCGTACTAGAGACCCAGATACGCAGTATTTT; CDR3: CASSLRTRDPDTQYF
V: TRBV9; D: NA; J: TRBJ1-3; size: once; DNA: TGTGCCAGCAGCACTCAGGGAGTAACTGGAAACACCATATATTTT; CDR3: CASSTQGVTGNTIYF
V: TRBV16; D: NA; J: TRBJ2-7; size: NA; DNA: TGTGCCAGCAGCCAATCGATCCAGGGAAGGGATTACGAGCAGTACTTC; CDR3: CASSQSIQGRDYEQYF
V: TRBV28; D: NA; J: TRBJ1-5; size: NA; DNA: TGTGCCAGCAGTTTATCAATTGGGACCCACTATAGCAATCAGCCCCAGCATTTT; CDR3: CASSLSIGTHYSNQPQHF
V: TRBV2; D: TRBD1; J: TRBJ2-7; size: NA; DNA: TGTGCCAGCAGTGAAGAAAGGACAGGGCCCTACGAGCAGTACTTC; CDR3: CASSEERTGPYEQYF
V: TRBV7-2; D: NA; J: TRBJ2-7; size: NA; DNA: TGTGCCAGCAGCGGAGTGGCGGCGAACTCCTACGAGCAGTACTTC; CDR3: CASSGVAANSYEQYF
V: TRBV5-6; D: TRBD2; J: TRBJ2-5; size: NA; DNA: TGTGCCAGCAGCTTGGGGACTAGCCAAGAGACCCAGTACTTC; CDR3: CASSLGTSQETQYF
V: TRBV11-2; D: NA; J: TRBJ2-7; size: NA; DNA: TGTGCCAGCAGCTTTTTAGACAGTCCGTACGAGCAGTACTTC; CDR3: CASSFLDSPYEQYF
V: TRBV10-3; D: NA; J: TRBJ2-3; size: NA; DNA: TGTGCCATCAGTGAGGTGGTCGGTCGCACAGATACGCAGTATTTT; CDR3: CAISEVVGRTDTQYF
V: TRBV19; D: NA; J: TRBJ1-1; size: NA; DNA: TGTGCCAGTAGTATTTCACCGGCAGCCAACACTGAAGCTTTCTTT; CDR3: CASSISPAANTEAFF
V: TRBV6-1; D: NA; J: TRBJ2-2; size: NA; DNA: TGTGCCAGCAGTGAGGTAGTTTTCGCGAACACCGGGGAGCTGTTTTTT; CDR3: CASSEVVFANTGELFF
V: TRBV15; D: NA; J: TRBJ2-3; size: NA; DNA: TGTGCCACCAGCAGAGATCTAGGAGCGGGAGATACGCAGTATTTT; CDR3: CATSRDLGAGDTQYF
V: TRBV4-1; D: TRBD1; J: TRBJ2-3; size: NA; DNA: TGCGCCAGCAGCCCCGTCTTAGGCAGGGGGCAAGTCACAGATACGCAGTATTTT; CDR3: CASSPVLGRGQVTDTQYF
V: TRBV19; D: NA; J: TRBJ1-1; size: few; DNA: TGTGCCAGTAGCGGGACGGCGAACACTGAAGCTTTCTTT; CDR3: CASSGTANTEAFF
V: TRBV19; D: TRBD2; J: TRBJ2-5; size: NA; DNA: TGTGCCAGTAGTCCGAGAAGAGGGACTAGCGGGGAGACCCAGTACTTC; CDR3: CASSPRRGTSGETQYF
V: TRBV7-5; D: NA; J: TRBJ2-6; size: NA; DNA: TGTGCCAGAAGCTTTGGCAGCAGGCTTAGCTCTGGGGCCAACGTCCTGACTTTC; CDR3: CARSFGSRLSSGANVLTF
V: TRBV6-4; D: TRBD2; J: TRBJ2-1; size: NA; DNA: TGTGCCAGCAGCGAGAGGGTAGCGGGGGGGTTGTTTAATGAGCAGTTCTTC; CDR3: CASSERVAGGLFNEQFF
V: TRBV19; D: NA; J: TRBJ2-1; size: NA; DNA: TGTGCCAGTAGTATCCCCTACGGGCTGAATCGGGGTGAGCAGTTCTTC; CDR3: CASSIPYGLNRGEQFF
V: TRBV6-5; D: TRBD2; J: TRBJ2-3; size: NA; DNA: TGTGCCAGCAGTTACTCGACTAGCGGCAGCACAGATACGCAGTATTTT; CDR3: CASSYSTSGSTDTQYF
V: TRBV7-2; D: NA; J: TRBJ2-5; size: NA; DNA: TGTGCCAGCAGCTTCCCGACAAGTCGGGAGACCCAGTACTTC; CDR3: CASSFPTSRETQYF
V: TRBV5-4; D: TRBD2; J: TRBJ2-7; size: once; DNA: TGTGCCATGGGCCGGGGGGGAGGCGAGCAGTACTTC; CDR3: CAMGRGGGEQYF
V: TRBV5-1; D: TRBD2; J: TRBJ2-5; size: NA; DNA: TGCGCCAGCACCTTGGGACTAGCGGGACCTATGCAAGAGACCCAGTACTTC; CDR3: CASTLGLAGPMQETQYF